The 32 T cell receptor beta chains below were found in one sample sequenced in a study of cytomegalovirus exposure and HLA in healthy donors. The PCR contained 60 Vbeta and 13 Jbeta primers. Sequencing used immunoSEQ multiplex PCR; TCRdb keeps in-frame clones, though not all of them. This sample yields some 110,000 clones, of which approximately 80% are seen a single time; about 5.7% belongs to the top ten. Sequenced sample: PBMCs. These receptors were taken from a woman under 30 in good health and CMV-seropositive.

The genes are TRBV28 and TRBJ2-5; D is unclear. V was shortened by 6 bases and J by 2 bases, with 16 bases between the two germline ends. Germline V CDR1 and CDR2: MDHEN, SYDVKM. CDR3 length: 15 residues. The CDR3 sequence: CASRSSPELQETQYF. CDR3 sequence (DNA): TGTGCCAGCAGGTCCAGTCCTGAACTACAAGAGACCCAGTACTTC.

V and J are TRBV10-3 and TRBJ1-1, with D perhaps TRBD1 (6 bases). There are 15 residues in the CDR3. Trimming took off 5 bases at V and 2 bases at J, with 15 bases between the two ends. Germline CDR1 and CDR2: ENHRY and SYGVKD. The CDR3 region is CAISPTGTPNTEAFF. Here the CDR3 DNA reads TGTGCCATCAGTCCGACCGGGACACCTAACACTGAAGCTTTCTTT.

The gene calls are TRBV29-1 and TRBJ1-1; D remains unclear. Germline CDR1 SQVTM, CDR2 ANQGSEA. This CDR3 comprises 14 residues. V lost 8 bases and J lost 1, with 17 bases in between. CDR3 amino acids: CSTERGSANTEAFF. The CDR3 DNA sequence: TGCAGCACCGAGAGAGGGTCAGCGAACACTGAAGCTTTCTTT.

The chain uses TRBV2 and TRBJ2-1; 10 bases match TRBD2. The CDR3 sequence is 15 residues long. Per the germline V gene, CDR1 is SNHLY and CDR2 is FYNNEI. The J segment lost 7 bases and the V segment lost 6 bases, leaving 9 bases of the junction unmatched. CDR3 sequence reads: CASRRLAGEWNEQFF. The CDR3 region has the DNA TGTGCCAGCAGGCGGCTAGCGGGAGAGTGGAATGAGCAGTTCTTC.

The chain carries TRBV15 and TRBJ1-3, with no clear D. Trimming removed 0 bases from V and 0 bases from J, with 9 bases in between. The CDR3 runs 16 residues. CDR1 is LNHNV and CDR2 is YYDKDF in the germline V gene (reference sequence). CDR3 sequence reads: CATSRDRRISGNTIYF. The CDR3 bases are TGTGCCACCAGCAGAGATAGGAGGATCTCTGGAAACACCATATATTTT.

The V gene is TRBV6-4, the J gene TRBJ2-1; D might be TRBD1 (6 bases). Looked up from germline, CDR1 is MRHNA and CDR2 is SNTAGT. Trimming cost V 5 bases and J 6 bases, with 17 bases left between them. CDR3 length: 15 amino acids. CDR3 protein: CASSRAPGAGNEQFF. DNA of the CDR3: TGTGCCAGCAGTAGGGCGCCAGGGGCTGGCAATGAGCAGTTCTTC.

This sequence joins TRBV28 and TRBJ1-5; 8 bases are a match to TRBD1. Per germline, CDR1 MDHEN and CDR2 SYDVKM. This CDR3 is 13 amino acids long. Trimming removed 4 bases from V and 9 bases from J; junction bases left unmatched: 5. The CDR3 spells CASSSGQGGPQHF. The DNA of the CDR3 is TGTGCCAGCAGTTCCGGACAGGGAGGGCCCCAGCATTTT. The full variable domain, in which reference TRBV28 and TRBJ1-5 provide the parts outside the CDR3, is DVKVTQSSRYLVKRTGEKVFLECVQDMDHENMFWYRQDPGLGLRLIYFSYDVKMKEKGDIPEGYSVSREKKERFSLILESASTNQTSMYLCASSSGQGGPQHFGDGTRLSIL.

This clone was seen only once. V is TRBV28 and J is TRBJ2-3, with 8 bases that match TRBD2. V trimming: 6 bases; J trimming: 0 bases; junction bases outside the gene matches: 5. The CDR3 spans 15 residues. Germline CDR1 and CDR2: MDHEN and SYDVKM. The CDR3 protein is CASRLAETSTDTQYF. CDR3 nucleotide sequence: TGTGCCAGCAGACTAGCGGAGACTAGCACAGATACGCAGTATTTT. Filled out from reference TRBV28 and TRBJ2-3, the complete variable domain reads DVKVTQSSRYLVKRTGEKVFLECVQDMDHENMFWYRQDPGLGLRLIYFSYDVKMKEKGDIPEGYSVSREKKERFSLILESASTNQTSMYLCASRLAETSTDTQYFGPGTRLTVL.

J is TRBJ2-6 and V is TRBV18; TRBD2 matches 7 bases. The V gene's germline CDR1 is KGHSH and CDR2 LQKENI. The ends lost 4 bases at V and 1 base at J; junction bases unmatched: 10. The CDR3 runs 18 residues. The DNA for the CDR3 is TGTGCCAGCTCACAGGTCCCTCCAGCGGGGTCTGGGGCCAACGTCCTGACTTTC. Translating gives CASSQVPPAGSGANVLTF. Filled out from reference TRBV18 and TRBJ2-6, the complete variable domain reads NAGVMQNPRHLVRRRGQEARLRCSPMKGHSHVYWYRQLPEEGLKFMVYLQKENIIDESGMPKERFSAEFPKEGPSILRIQQVVRGDSAAYFCASSQVPPAGSGANVLTFGAGSRLTVL.

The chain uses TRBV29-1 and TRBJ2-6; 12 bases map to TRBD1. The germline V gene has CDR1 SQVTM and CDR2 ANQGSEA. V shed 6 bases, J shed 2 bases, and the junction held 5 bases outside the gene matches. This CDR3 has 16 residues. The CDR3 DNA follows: TGCAGCGTGGAACGGGACAGGGGGCCTGGGGCCAACGTCCTGACTTTC. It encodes CSVERDRGPGANVLTF.

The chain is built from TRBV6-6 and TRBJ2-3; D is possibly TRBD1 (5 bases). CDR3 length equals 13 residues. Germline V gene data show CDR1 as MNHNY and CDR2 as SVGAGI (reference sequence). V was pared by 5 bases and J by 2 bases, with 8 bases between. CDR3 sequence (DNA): TGTGCCAGCAGTGACAGCTACACAGATACGCAGTATTTT. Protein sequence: CASSDSYTDTQYF.

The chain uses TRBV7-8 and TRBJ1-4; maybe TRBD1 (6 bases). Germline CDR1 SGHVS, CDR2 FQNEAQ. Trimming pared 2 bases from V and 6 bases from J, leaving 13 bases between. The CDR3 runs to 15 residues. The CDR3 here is CASSLNRDLHEKLFF. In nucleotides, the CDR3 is TGTGCCAGCAGCTTAAACAGGGATCTCCATGAAAAACTGTTTTTT.

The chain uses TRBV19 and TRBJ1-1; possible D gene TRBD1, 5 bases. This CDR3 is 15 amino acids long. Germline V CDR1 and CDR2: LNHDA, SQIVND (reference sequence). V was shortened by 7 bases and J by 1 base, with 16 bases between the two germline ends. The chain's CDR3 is CASKDGRRGNTEAFF. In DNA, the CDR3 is TGTGCCAGTAAGGATGGACGGAGGGGGAACACTGAAGCTTTCTTT.

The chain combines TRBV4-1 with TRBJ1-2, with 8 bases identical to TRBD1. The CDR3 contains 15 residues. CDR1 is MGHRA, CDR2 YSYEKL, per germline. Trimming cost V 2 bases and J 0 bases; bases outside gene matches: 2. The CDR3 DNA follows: TGCGCCAGCAGCCAACAGGGGGCGACTAACTATGGCTACACCTTC. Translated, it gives CASSQQGATNYGYTF.

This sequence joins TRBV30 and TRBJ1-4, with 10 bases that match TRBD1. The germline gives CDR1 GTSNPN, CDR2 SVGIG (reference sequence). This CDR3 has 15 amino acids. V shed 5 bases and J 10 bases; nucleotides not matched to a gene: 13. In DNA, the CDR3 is TGTGCCTGGGGGAGGACGGGACAGGGGAGAGTAAAACTGTTTTTT. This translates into CAWGRTGQGRVKLFF.

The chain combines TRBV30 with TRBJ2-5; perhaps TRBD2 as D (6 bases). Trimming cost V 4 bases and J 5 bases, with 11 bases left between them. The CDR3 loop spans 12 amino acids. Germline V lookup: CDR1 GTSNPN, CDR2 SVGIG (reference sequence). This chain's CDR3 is CAWTSGPETQYF. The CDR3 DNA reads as TGTGCCTGGACCAGCGGGCCTGAGACCCAGTACTTC. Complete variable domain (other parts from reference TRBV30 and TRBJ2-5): SQTIHQWPATLVQPVGSPLSLECTVEGTSNPNLYWYRQAAGRGLQLLFYSVGIGQISSEVPQNLSASRPQDRQFILSSKKLLLSDSGFYLCAWTSGPETQYFGPGTRLLVL.

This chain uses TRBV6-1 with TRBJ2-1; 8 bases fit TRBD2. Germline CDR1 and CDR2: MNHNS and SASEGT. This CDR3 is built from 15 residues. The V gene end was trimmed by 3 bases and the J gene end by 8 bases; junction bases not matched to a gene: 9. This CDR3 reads CASSDVGREAYEQFF. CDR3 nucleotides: TGTGCCAGCAGTGATGTGGGGCGGGAGGCTTATGAGCAGTTCTTC.

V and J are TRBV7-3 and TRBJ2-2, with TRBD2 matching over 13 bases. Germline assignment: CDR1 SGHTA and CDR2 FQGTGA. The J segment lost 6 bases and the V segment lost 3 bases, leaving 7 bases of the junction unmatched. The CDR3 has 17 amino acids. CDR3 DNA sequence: TGTGCCAGCAGCTTCGGCGGGACTAGCGGGACCTCCGGGGAGCTGTTTTTT. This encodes CASSFGGTSGTSGELFF.

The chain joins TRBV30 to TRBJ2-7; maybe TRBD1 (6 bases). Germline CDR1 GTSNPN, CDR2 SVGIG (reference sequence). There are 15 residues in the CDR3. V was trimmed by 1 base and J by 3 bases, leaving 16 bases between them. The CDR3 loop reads CAWSGGTSSYYEQYF. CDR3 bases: TGTGCCTGGAGTGGAGGGACATCGTCCTACTACGAGCAGTACTTC. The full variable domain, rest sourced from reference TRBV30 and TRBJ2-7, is SQTIHQWPATLVQPVGSPLSLECTVEGTSNPNLYWYRQAAGRGLQLLFYSVGIGQISSEVPQNLSASRPQDRQFILSSKKLLLSDSGFYLCAWSGGTSSYYEQYFGPGTRLTVT.

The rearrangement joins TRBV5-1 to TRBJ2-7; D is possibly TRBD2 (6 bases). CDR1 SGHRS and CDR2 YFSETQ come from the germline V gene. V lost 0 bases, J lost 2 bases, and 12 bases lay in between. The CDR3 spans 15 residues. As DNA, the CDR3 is TGCGCCAGCAGCTTGGGGGTAGCGGAAACCTACGAGCAGTACTTC. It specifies CASSLGVAETYEQYF.

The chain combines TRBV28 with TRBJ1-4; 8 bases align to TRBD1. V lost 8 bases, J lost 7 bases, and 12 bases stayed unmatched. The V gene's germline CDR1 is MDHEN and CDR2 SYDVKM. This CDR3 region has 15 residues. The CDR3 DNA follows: TGTGCCAGCTCCTCTCCCGGCAGGGGGCTTGAAAAACTGTTTTTT. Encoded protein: CASSSPGRGLEKLFF.

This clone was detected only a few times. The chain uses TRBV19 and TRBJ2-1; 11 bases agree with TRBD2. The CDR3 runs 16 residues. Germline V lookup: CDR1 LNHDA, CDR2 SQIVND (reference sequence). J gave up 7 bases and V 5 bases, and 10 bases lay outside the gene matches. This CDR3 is CASSFPEVAGGNEQFF. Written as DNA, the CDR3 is TGTGCCAGTAGTTTCCCGGAGGTAGCGGGAGGGAATGAGCAGTTCTTC.

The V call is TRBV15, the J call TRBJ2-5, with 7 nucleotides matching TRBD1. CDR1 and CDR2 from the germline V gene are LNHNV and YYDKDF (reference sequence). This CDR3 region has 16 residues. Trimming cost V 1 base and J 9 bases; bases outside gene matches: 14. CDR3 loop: CATSRGPGTEVLAQYF. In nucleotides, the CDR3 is TGTGCCACCAGCAGAGGTCCAGGGACAGAAGTTTTGGCCCAGTACTTC.

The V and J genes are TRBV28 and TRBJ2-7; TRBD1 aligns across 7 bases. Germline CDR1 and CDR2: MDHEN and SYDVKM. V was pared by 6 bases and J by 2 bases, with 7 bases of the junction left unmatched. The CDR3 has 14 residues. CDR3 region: CASRWDREPYEQYF. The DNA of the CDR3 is TGTGCCAGCAGATGGGACAGAGAACCCTACGAGCAGTACTTC.

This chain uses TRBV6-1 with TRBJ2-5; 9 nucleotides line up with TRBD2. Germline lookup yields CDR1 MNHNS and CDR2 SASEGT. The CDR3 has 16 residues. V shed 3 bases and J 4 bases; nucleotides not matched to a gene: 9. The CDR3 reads CASSEVVAGAGETQYF. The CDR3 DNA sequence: TGTGCCAGCAGTGAGGTAGTAGCGGGAGCCGGAGAGACCCAGTACTTC.

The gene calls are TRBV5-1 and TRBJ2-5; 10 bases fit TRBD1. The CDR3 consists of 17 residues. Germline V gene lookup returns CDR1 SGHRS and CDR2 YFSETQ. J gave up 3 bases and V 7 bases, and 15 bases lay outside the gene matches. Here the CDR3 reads CASGRQGAYGVEETQYF. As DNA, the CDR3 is TGCGCCAGCGGACGACAGGGGGCGTATGGGGTGGAAGAGACCCAGTACTTC.

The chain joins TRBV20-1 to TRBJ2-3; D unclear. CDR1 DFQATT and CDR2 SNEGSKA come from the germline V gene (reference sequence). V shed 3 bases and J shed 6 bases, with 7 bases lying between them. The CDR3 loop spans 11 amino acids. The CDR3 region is CSASLGDTQYF. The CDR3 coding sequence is TGCAGTGCTAGTCTGGGCGATACGCAGTATTTT.

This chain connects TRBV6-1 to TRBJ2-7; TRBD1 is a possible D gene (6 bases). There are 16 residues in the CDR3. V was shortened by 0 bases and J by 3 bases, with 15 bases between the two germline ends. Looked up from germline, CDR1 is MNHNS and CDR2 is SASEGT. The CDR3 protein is CASSEAVVGALYEQYF. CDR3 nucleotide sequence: TGTGCCAGCAGTGAAGCGGTTGTGGGGGCCCTCTACGAGCAGTACTTC.

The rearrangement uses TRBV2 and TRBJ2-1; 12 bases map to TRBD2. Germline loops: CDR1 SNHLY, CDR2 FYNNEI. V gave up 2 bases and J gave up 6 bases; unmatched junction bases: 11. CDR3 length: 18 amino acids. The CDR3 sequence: CASSEPVRLAGEGNEQFF. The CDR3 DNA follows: TGTGCCAGCAGTGAACCCGTCAGACTAGCGGGAGAGGGCAATGAGCAGTTCTTC. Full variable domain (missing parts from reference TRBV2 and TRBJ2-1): EPEVTQTPSHQVTQMGQEVILRCVPISNHLYFYWYRQILGQKVEFLVSFYNNEISEKSEIFDDQFSVERPDGSNFTLKIRSTKLEDSAMYFCASSEPVRLAGEGNEQFFGPGTRLTVL.

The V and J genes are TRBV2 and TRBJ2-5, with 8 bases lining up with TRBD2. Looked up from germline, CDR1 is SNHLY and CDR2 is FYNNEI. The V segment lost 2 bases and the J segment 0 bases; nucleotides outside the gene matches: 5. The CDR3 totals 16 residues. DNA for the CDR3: TGTGCCAGCAGTGAACCCCAGCGGGGGTACCAAGAGACCCAGTACTTC. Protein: CASSEPQRGYQETQYF. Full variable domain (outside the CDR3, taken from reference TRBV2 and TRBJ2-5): EPEVTQTPSHQVTQMGQEVILRCVPISNHLYFYWYRQILGQKVEFLVSFYNNEISEKSEIFDDQFSVERPDGSNFTLKIRSTKLEDSAMYFCASSEPQRGYQETQYFGPGTRLLVL.

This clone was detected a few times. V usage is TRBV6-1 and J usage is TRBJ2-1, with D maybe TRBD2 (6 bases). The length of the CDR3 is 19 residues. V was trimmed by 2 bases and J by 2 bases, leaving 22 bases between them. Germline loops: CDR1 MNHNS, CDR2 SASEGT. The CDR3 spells CASSEFLILAPGAYNEQFF. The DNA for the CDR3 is TGTGCCAGCAGTGAATTCCTCATTTTGGCGCCGGGGGCCTACAATGAGCAGTTCTTC.

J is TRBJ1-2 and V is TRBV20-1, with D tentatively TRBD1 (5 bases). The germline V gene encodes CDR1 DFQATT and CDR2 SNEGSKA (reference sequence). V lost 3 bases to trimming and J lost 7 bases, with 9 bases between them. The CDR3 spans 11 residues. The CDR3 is CSASQDSGYTF. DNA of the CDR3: TGCAGTGCTAGCCAAGACAGTGGCTACACCTTC.